This is a list of T cell receptor beta chains from one sample in a study of cytomegalovirus exposure and HLA in healthy donors. Here immunoSEQ multiplex PCR was the method, and the copy in TCRdb shows in-frame clones only, minus some. The sample holds 200,000 or so clones, 65% to 85% seen once. The sequenced sample was PBMCs. These receptors originate from a woman in her thirties in good health and CMV-seropositive. Each CDR3 is given with its conserved first and last residue. D genes are given only for firm matches. Clone size, where shown, is once, few, many, or a class for clones that have expanded.

J: TRBJ1-4; size: few; D: .; V: TRBV5-6; DNA: TGTGCCAGCAGGAGTAAACAAGGGGTTCTTGATGAAAAACTGTTTTTT; CDR3: CASRSKQGVLDEKLFF
J: TRBJ2-7; size: .; D: .; V: TRBV4-2; DNA: TGTGCCAGCAGCCCAAACAACTACGAGCAGTACTTC; CDR3: CASSPNNYEQYF
J: TRBJ1-3; size: .; D: .; V: TRBV6-6; DNA: TGTGCCAGCAGTTACGCTCTAGATCCAGCGGGAAACACCATATATTTT; CDR3: CASSYALDPAGNTIYF
J: TRBJ1-1; size: once; D: .; V: TRBV27; DNA: TGTGCCAGCAGAGCATGGAACACTGAAGCTTTCTTT; CDR3: CASRAWNTEAFF
J: TRBJ2-7; size: .; D: TRBD1; V: TRBV9; DNA: TGTGCCAGCAGCGTAGGGACAGGGCCCTACGAGCAGTACTTC; CDR3: CASSVGTGPYEQYF
J: TRBJ1-3; size: few; D: .; V: TRBV5-4; DNA: TGTGCCAGCAGCTTGGTATCGGGAAACACCATATATTTT; CDR3: CASSLVSGNTIYF
J: TRBJ2-3; size: once; D: TRBD2; V: TRBV7-9; DNA: TGTGCCAGCCGGGGGGGAAGCACAGATACGCAGTATTTT; CDR3: CASRGGSTDTQYF
J: TRBJ2-5; size: .; D: TRBD1; V: TRBV6-5; DNA: TGTGCCAGCAGTGGGACAGGAGAAGAGACCCAGTACTTC; CDR3: CASSGTGEETQYF
J: TRBJ2-5; size: few; D: TRBD2; V: TRBV28; DNA: TGTGCCAGCAAGGGAGGGGCAGGAGAGACCCAGTACTTC; CDR3: CASKGGAGETQYF
J: TRBJ2-3; size: .; D: .; V: TRBV7-2; DNA: TGTGCCAGCAGCTTAGCGCTTCGGGACACAGATACGCAGTATTTT; CDR3: CASSLALRDTDTQYF
J: TRBJ2-7; size: .; D: TRBD1; V: TRBV28; DNA: TGTGCCAGCAGTCCCGCCGGCAGGGGGTACCTCTACGAGCAGTACTTC; CDR3: CASSPAGRGYLYEQYF
J: TRBJ2-5; size: few; D: TRBD2; V: TRBV7-8; DNA: TGTGCCAGCAGCTTGGGACTAGCGGAAGAGACCCAGTACTTC; CDR3: CASSLGLAEETQYF
J: TRBJ2-3; size: few; D: TRBD2; V: TRBV10-2; DNA: TGCGCCAGCATGACTAGCGGGAGAGCAACTAGCACAGATACGCAGTATTTT; CDR3: CASMTSGRATSTDTQYF
J: TRBJ2-5; size: .; D: TRBD1; V: TRBV2; DNA: TGTGCCAGCAGTGAGGGACAGGGGGGTCTCCAAGAGACCCAGTACTTC; CDR3: CASSEGQGGLQETQYF
J: TRBJ2-1; size: .; D: TRBD2; V: TRBV7-9; DNA: TGTGCCAGCACGGGGGGGAGGGGGAGCTCCTACAATGAGCAGTTCTTC; CDR3: CASTGGRGSSYNEQFF
J: TRBJ1-5; size: .; D: TRBD1; V: TRBV28; DNA: TGTGCCAGCAGTTACGAGGGACAGAGAAATCAGCCCCAGCATTTT; CDR3: CASSYEGQRNQPQHF
J: TRBJ2-5; size: .; D: .; V: TRBV15; DNA: TGTGCCACCAGCAGAGAAAGACTCCCACAAGAGACCCAGTACTTC; CDR3: CATSRERLPQETQYF
J: TRBJ2-2; size: .; D: TRBD2; V: TRBV19; DNA: TGTGCCAGTAGTATGAGGGGAGGGCGATACACCGGGGAGCTGTTTTTT; CDR3: CASSMRGGRYTGELFF
J: TRBJ2-2; size: .; D: .; V: TRBV5-4; DNA: TGTGCCAGCAGCACGCACAGGGCCGGGGAGCTGTTTTTT; CDR3: CASSTHRAGELFF
J: TRBJ2-3; size: .; D: .; V: TRBV10-2; DNA: TGCGCCAGCAGTGACGTCGGGGGGCTGACAGATACGCAGTATTTT; CDR3: CASSDVGGLTDTQYF
J: TRBJ2-7; size: once; D: .; V: TRBV9; DNA: TGTGCCAGCAGCGTAGGCGGGCGAGGGCTTGAGCAGTACTTC; CDR3: CASSVGGRGLEQYF
J: TRBJ2-3; size: once; D: TRBD2; V: TRBV10-3; DNA: TGTGCCATCTCTAGCGGAACTAGCACAGATACGCAGTATTTT; CDR3: CAISSGTSTDTQYF
J: TRBJ1-2; size: .; D: TRBD1; V: TRBV27; DNA: TGTGCCAGCAGTTTATTCCACAGGGGGCACGGCTACACCTTC; CDR3: CASSLFHRGHGYTF
J: TRBJ2-7; size: once; D: .; V: TRBV4-1; DNA: TGCGCCAGCAGCCAAGTAGCGACCTACGAGCAGTACTTC; CDR3: CASSQVATYEQYF